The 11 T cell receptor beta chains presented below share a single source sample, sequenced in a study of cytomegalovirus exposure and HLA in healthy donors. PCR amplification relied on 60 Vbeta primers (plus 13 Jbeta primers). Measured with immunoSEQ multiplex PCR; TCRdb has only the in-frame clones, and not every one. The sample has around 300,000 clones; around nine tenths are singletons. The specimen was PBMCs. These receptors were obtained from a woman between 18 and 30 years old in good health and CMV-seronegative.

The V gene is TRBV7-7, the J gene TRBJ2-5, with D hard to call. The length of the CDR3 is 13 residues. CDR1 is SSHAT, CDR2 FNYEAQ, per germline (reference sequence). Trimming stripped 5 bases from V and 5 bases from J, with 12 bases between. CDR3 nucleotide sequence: TGTGCCAGCAGCCGAGACACCGGTGAGACCCAGTACTTC. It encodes CASSRDTGETQYF. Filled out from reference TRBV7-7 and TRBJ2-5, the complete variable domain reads GAGVSQSPRYKVTKRGQDVTLRCDPISSHATLYWYQQALGQGPEFLTYFNYEAQPDKSGLPSDRFSAERPEGSISTLTIQRTEQRDSAMYRCASSRDTGETQYFGPGTRLLVL.

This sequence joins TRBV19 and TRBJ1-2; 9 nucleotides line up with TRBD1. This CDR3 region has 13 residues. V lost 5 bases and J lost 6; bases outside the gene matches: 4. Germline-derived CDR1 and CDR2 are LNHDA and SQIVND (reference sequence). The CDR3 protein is CASSYDRGDGYTF. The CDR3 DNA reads TGTGCCAGTAGTTACGACAGGGGGGATGGCTACACCTTC. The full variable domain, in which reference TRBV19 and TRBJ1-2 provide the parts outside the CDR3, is DGGITQSPKYLFRKEGQNVTLSCEQNLNHDAMYWYRQDPGQGLRLIYYSQIVNDFQKGDIAEGYSVSREKKESFPLTVTSAQKNPTAFYLCASSYDRGDGYTFGSGTRLTVV.

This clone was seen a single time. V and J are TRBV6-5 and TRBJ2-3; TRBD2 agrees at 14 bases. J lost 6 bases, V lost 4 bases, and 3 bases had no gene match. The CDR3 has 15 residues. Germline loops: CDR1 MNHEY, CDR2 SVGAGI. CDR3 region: CASSSTSGGADTQYF. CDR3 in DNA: TGTGCCAGCAGTTCGACTAGCGGGGGGGCGGATACGCAGTATTTT.

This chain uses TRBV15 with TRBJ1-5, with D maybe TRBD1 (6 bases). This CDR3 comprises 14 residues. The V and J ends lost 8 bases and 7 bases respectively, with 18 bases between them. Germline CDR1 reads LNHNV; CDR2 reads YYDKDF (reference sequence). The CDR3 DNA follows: TGTGCCACCTGGAGAGGGGGGGATAGCCAGCCCCAGCATTTT. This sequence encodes CATWRGGDSQPQHF. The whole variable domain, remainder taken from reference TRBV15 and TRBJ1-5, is DAMVIQNPRYQVTQFGKPVTLSCSQTLNHNVMYWYQQKSSQAPKLLFHYYDKDFNNEADTPDNFQSRRPNTSFCFLDIRSPGLGDTAMYLCATWRGGDSQPQHFGDGTRLSIL.

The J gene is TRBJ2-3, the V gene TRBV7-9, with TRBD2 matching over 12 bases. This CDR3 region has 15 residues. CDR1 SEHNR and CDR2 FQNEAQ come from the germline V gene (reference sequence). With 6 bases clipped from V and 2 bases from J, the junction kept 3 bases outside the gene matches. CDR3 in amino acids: CASSRTSGDTDTQYF. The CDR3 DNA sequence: TGTGCCAGCAGTCGGACTAGCGGGGACACAGATACGCAGTATTTT.

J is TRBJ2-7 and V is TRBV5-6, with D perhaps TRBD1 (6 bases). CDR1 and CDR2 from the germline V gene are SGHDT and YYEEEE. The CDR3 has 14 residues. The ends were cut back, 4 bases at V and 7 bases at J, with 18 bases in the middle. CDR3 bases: TGTGCCAGCAGCCCAGGGGCCTCCCCGCTGGAGCAGTACTTC. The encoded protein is CASSPGASPLEQYF.

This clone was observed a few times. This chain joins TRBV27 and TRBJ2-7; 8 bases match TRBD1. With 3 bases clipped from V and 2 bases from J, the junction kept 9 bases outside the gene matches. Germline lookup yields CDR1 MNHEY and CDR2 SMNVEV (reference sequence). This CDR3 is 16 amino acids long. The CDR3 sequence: CASSFTPDRVTYEQYF. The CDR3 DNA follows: TGTGCCAGCAGTTTTACCCCGGACAGGGTAACCTACGAGCAGTACTTC.

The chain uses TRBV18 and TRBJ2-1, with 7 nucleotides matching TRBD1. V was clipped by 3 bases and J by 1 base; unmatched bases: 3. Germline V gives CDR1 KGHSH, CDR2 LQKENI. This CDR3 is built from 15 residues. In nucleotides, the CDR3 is TGTGCCAGCTCACCTGCACAGGGGTCCTACAATGAGCAGTTCTTC. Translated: CASSPAQGSYNEQFF.

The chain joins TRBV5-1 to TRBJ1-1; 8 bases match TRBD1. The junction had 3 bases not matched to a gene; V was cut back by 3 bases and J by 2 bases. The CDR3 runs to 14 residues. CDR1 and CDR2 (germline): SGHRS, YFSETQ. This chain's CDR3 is CASSYRGSNTEAFF. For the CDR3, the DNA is TGCGCCAGCAGCTACAGGGGGTCTAACACTGAAGCTTTCTTT.

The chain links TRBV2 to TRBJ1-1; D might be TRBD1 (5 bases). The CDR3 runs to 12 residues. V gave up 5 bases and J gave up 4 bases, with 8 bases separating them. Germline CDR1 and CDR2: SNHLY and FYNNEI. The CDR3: CASSMGGTEAFF. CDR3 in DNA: TGTGCCAGCAGTATGGGGGGCACTGAAGCTTTCTTT.

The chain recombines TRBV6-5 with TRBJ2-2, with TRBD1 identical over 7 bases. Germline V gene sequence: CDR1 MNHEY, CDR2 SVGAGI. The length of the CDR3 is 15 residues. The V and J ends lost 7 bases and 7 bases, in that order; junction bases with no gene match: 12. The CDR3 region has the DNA TGTGCCAGCAATACTAGGGGGCCAGGAAGCGGGGAGCTGTTTTTT. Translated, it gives CASNTRGPGSGELFF.